This TCR beta chain was retrieved from a study of PD-1 blockade in classical Hodgkin lymphoma. Study observations and caveats: With CD4+ cells, TCR diversity rose significantly by C4D1, but not with CD8+ cells.

Sequencing was performed with immunoSEQ multiplex PCR; in TCRdb, only in-frame clones are kept and a portion is missing. The table records tens of thousands of clones, around 71% of them present only once. Exposure to brentuximab vedotin varied, and each patient had relapsed following autologous stem cell transplantation. About this clone itself: The antigen remains unidentified.

The starting material was peripheral blood mononuclear cells (PBMCs), obtained before the second cycle of nivolumab. The TCR sequence derives from a human donor with classical Hodgkin lymphoma.

The CDR3 loop reads CAISESWRGGTDTQYF. Here the CDR3 DNA reads TGTGCCATCAGTGAGTCGTGGCGGGGGGGCACAGATACGCAGTATTTT. V is TRBV10-3 and J is TRBJ2-3, with TRBD2 matching 8 bases. J lost 1 base, V lost 0 bases, and 3 bases had no gene match. The CDR3 has 16 amino acids. The germline V gene has CDR1 ENHRY and CDR2 SYGVKD.